Below are 32 T cell receptor beta chains sequenced from a single sample in a study of blood T cell repertoires in COVID-19. Method: immunoSEQ multiplex PCR; TCRdb's copy keeps in-frame clones and lacks some. The sample records a few hundred thousand clones, around 80% being singletons. The source material was peripheral blood. All receptors come from a woman aged 70-85 years with acute or convalescent COVID-19.

The rearrangement links TRBV5-1 to TRBJ2-2; D is possibly TRBD1 (7 bases). The CDR3 has 15 residues. V shed 5 bases and J shed 1 base, with 12 bases lying between them. Germline assignment: CDR1 SGHRS and CDR2 YFSETQ. The CDR3 DNA follows: TGCGCCAGCAGTCCGCAGGGGGGGAACACCGGGGAGCTGTTTTTT. Translated, it gives CASSPQGGNTGELFF.

The rearrangement uses TRBV7-2 and TRBJ1-3; D unresolved. CDR1 SGHTA and CDR2 FQGNSA come from the germline V gene. V lost 5 bases and J 2 bases, leaving 10 bases between the germline ends. This CDR3 spans 14 amino acids. The CDR3: CASSQSRAGNTIYF. In DNA form, the CDR3 reads TGTGCCAGCAGCCAATCACGGGCTGGAAACACCATATATTTT.

Here the CDR3 reads CACPREASGTQYF. CDR3 sequence (DNA): TGTGCCTGCCCACGGGAAGCGTCGGGCACGCAGTATTTT. The chain joins TRBV30 to TRBJ2-3, with D perhaps TRBD2 (5 bases). Trimming took 6 bases from V and 9 from J, leaving 19 bases between them. The CDR3 runs to 13 residues. Germline V lookup: CDR1 GTSNPN, CDR2 SVGIG (reference sequence).

This clone was observed a single time. The chain has TRBV18 and TRBJ2-1; 12 bases agree with TRBD1. CDR1 is KGHSH, CDR2 LQKENI, per germline. The CDR3 loop spans 14 amino acids. V lost 3 bases and J lost 14; bases outside the gene matches: 8. CDR3 sequence reads: CASSPPKGQGAKFF. The CDR3, as DNA: TGTGCCAGCTCACCCCCGAAGGGACAGGGGGCAAAGTTCTTC.

The rearrangement joins TRBV19 to TRBJ2-1; 9 bases match TRBD2. Germline V gene sequence: CDR1 LNHDA, CDR2 SQIVND (reference sequence). The CDR3 runs to 17 residues. Trimming cost V 4 bases and J 8 bases; bases outside gene matches: 15. The CDR3 nucleotides read TGTGCCAGTAGTACCGGCTCGGGCGGGGGGGCAGTCTATGAGCAGTTCTTC. Its translation: CASSTGSGGGAVYEQFF.

In DNA, the CDR3 is TGTGCCAGCAGCGTCTCAAGCCGGGACAGGGCTACTAGCGGGGGCAATGAGCAGTTCTTC. Its protein is CASSVSSRDRATSGGNEQFF. The chain recombines TRBV9 with TRBJ2-1, with 11 bases identical to TRBD2. The CDR3 spans 20 residues. Unmatched junction bases numbered 19, after V lost 2 bases and J lost 6 bases. CDR1 SGDLS and CDR2 YYNGEE come from the germline V gene.

In this sample, this clone turned up once. This chain uses TRBV21-1 with TRBJ1-2; the table calls TRBD1, which could not be checked here. TRBV21-1 is annotated as a pseudogene. The CDR3 runs to 16 residues. The CDR3 DNA sequence: TGTGCCAGCAGCCCGAATCGCCGGACAGGGCCCCCCTTCCTCACCTTC. Translation: CASSPNRRTGPPFLTF.

The chain is built from TRBV7-3 and TRBJ2-2; no reliable D call. Between the trimmed V and J ends, which lost 6 bases and 0 bases, there was a span of 8 bases. The germline V gene has CDR1 SGHTA and CDR2 FQGTGA. This CDR3 comprises 14 residues. The CDR3 is CASSPLTNTGELFF. The CDR3 nucleotides are TGTGCCAGCAGTCCTCTTACGAACACCGGGGAGCTGTTTTTT.

The gene calls are TRBV5-6 and TRBJ1-2; 9 positions match TRBD1. CDR1 is SGHDT and CDR2 is YYEEEE in the germline V gene. CDR3 length: 14 amino acids. Germline trimming cut 4 bases from V and 6 bases from J; bases unmatched to any gene: 7. This CDR3 reads CASSANRGLDGYTF. CDR3 nucleotides: TGTGCCAGCAGCGCAAACAGGGGGCTGGATGGCTACACCTTC.

This clone was seen once. This chain links TRBV11-2 with TRBJ1-2, with 7 bases fitting TRBD1. Looked up from germline, CDR1 is SGHAT and CDR2 is FQNNGV. The CDR3 has 13 amino acids. The V and J ends lost 6 bases and 8 bases, in that order; junction bases with no gene match: 9. Written as DNA, the CDR3 is TGTGCCAGCAGTTCTGACAGGGAATACGGCTACACCTTC. Its protein is CASSSDREYGYTF.

Note on this clone: A read error may account for a junction end that differs from germline. The chain uses TRBV10-3 and TRBJ2-5; 8 nucleotides line up with TRBD1. Germline-derived CDR1 and CDR2 are ENHRY and SYGVKD. The CDR3 extends over 15 amino acids. Written as DNA, the CDR3 is TGTACCATCAGTGAAGGACAGGGAAAACAAGAGACCCAGTACTTC. Protein: CTISEGQGKQETQYF.

The CDR3 reads CASSRGILDNSPLHF. CDR3 DNA sequence: TGTGCCAGCAGTCGAGGGATCTTGGATAATTCACCCCTCCACTTT. This chain joins TRBV27 and TRBJ1-6; no reliable D call. The CDR3 has 15 amino acids. Germline V gives CDR1 MNHEY, CDR2 SMNVEV (reference sequence). V gave up 5 bases and J gave up 5 bases, with 13 bases separating them.

The chain has TRBV5-1 and TRBJ2-2, with D maybe TRBD2 (6 bases). CDR1 and CDR2 (germline): SGHRS, YFSETQ. There are 15 residues in the CDR3. V was trimmed by 1 base and J by 6 bases, leaving 13 bases between them. The chain's CDR3 is CASSLSQEGSGELFF. DNA for the CDR3: TGCGCCAGCAGCTTGTCTCAGGAGGGCTCCGGGGAGCTGTTTTTT.

V usage is TRBV29-1 and J usage is TRBJ2-5; 8 bases align to TRBD2. Trimming at V came to 4 bases and at J to 5 bases, leaving 6 bases not matched to a gene. The CDR3 extends over 13 amino acids. Looked up from germline, CDR1 is SQVTM and CDR2 is ANQGSEA. CDR3 amino acids: CSVGGGFGETQYF. The CDR3 DNA reads TGCAGCGTTGGCGGGGGGTTCGGGGAGACCCAGTACTTC.

The V gene is TRBV11-1, the J gene TRBJ2-1; a weak D match, TRBD1 (5 bases). Trimming removed 1 base from V and 3 bases from J, with 10 bases in between. Germline V CDR1 and CDR2: SGHAT, FQDESV (reference sequence). CDR3 size: 15 residues. The CDR3 nucleotides are TGTGCCAGCAGCTTAGAACAGGCTGGCTACAATGAGCAGTTCTTC. Protein product: CASSLEQAGYNEQFF.

The V and J genes are TRBV23-1 and TRBJ2-7; D not resolved. TRBV23-1 falls under the ORF class, with uncertain function. The length of the CDR3 is 15 residues. V was shortened by 1 base and J by 0 bases, with 10 bases between the two germline ends. The CDR3 DNA follows: TGCGCCAGCAGTCAATTTGAGGTTACCTCCTACGAGCAGTACTTC. It translates to CASSQFEVTSYEQYF.

The chain joins TRBV4-1 to TRBJ1-2; 12 nucleotides align to TRBD1. In germline, CDR1 is MGHRA, CDR2 YSYEKL. V lost 3 bases to trimming and J lost 0 bases; unmatched junction nucleotides: 17. The CDR3 covers 21 residues. CDR3 sequence reads: CASSHSSGDRGPLATNYGYTF. For the CDR3, the DNA is TGCGCCAGCAGCCACTCCTCGGGGGACAGGGGGCCCCTAGCTACTAACTATGGCTACACCTTC.

This rearrangement joins TRBV4-3 to TRBJ2-5; D is possibly TRBD2 (7 bases). Germline V gives CDR1 LGHNA, CDR2 YSLEER. Deletions cut 1 base from V and 5 bases from J, with 14 bases between. This CDR3 is built from 15 residues. CDR3 sequence (DNA): TGCGCCAGCAGCCAAGTTCGGGGGGCGGGGGAGACCCAGTACTTC. Residues: CASSQVRGAGETQYF.

The genes are TRBV11-2 and TRBJ2-5; D is possibly TRBD1 (6 bases). V lost 5 bases to trimming and J lost 2 bases, with 24 bases between them. Germline V gene data show CDR1 as SGHAT and CDR2 as FQNNGV. This CDR3 comprises 18 residues. DNA of the CDR3: TGTGCCAGCAGCGACAGGAAAAAGGGGACCCCAATACAAGAGACCCAGTACTTC. As protein: CASSDRKKGTPIQETQYF.

This rearrangement joins TRBV14 to TRBJ2-2; 10 bases line up with TRBD1. The V and J ends lost 4 bases and 4 bases, in that order; junction bases with no gene match: 6. This CDR3 spans 16 amino acids. Germline V lookup: CDR1 SGHDN, CDR2 FVKESK. The CDR3 nucleotides read TGTGCCAGCAGCCCGACAGGGGGCCTTATCACCGGGGAGCTGTTTTTT. Translating gives CASSPTGGLITGELFF.

The CDR3 bases are TGTGCCAGCATCCTCTGGAGGTATAGACCCCGAAGGTACCATGGCTACACCTTC. Translation gives CASILWRYRPRRYHGYTF. V is TRBV25-1 and J is TRBJ1-2; no reliable D call. The CDR3 is made up of 18 amino acids. V dropped 7 bases and J dropped 6 bases, with 30 bases sitting between them. Per germline, CDR1 MGHDK and CDR2 SYGVNS.

The V gene is TRBV6-2 or TRBV6-3, the J gene TRBJ2-7, with TRBD1 identical over 7 bases. The V gene's germline CDR1 is MNHEY and CDR2 SVGEGT. The CDR3 is 15 residues long. The V gene end was trimmed by 2 bases and the J gene end by 6 bases; junction bases not matched to a gene: 10. CDR3 residues: CASSYPQGVTVEQYF. Written as DNA, the CDR3 is TGTGCCAGCAGTTACCCCCAGGGGGTGACGGTCGAGCAGTACTTC.

The chain carries TRBV14 and TRBJ1-2; weak D call: TRBD1 (6 bases). The CDR3 is made up of 13 amino acids. Germline V gives CDR1 SGHDN, CDR2 FVKESK. V gave up 4 bases and J gave up 8 bases, with 14 bases separating them. Here the CDR3 reads CASSRTGRGGYTF. CDR3 in DNA: TGTGCCAGCAGCCGCACAGGGAGGGGAGGCTACACCTTC.

V gene TRBV19 combines with J gene TRBJ1-2; D is unresolved. The germline V gene has CDR1 LNHDA and CDR2 SQIVND (reference sequence). V gave up 5 bases and J gave up 0 bases, with 7 bases separating them. The CDR3 totals 13 residues. CDR3 sequence (DNA): TGTGCCAGTAGTTACAATCCTAACTATGGCTACACCTTC. It is translated as CASSYNPNYGYTF. Together with reference TRBV19 and TRBJ1-2, the CDR3 gives the full variable domain: DGGITQSPKYLFRKEGQNVTLSCEQNLNHDAMYWYRQDPGQGLRLIYYSQIVNDFQKGDIAEGYSVSREKKESFPLTVTSAQKNPTAFYLCASSYNPNYGYTFGSGTRLTVV.

The chain has TRBV9 and TRBJ2-1; TRBD2 aligns across 12 bases. The CDR3 runs to 16 residues. Germline V gene data show CDR1 as SGDLS and CDR2 as YYNGEE. Trimming took 4 bases from V and 9 from J; bases not matched to a gene: 11. For the CDR3, the DNA is TGTGCCAGCAGCCCCGGGACTAGCGGGTCCCCCGGTGAGCAGTTCTTC. It specifies CASSPGTSGSPGEQFF.

The chain links TRBV9 to TRBJ2-7; 7 bases fit TRBD1. Germline lookup yields CDR1 SGDLS and CDR2 YYNGEE. The trim removed 0 bases at V and 5 bases at J, leaving 8 bases unmatched. This CDR3 has 15 residues. The CDR3 sequence is CASSVATGSWNEQYF. The DNA of the CDR3 is TGTGCCAGCAGCGTAGCGACAGGGTCATGGAACGAGCAGTACTTC.

The chain uses TRBV7-8 and TRBJ2-3, with a weak D call TRBD1 (5 bases). The CDR3 length is 15 residues. The germline V gene encodes CDR1 SGHVS and CDR2 FQNEAQ. The DNA for the CDR3 is TGTGCTACCACCGCCAGGGTTTCGAGCACAGATACGCAGTATTTT. This codes for CATTARVSSTDTQYF.

V gene TRBV7-2 combines with J gene TRBJ2-7, with D possibly matching TRBD2 (7 bases). The CDR3 has 18 amino acids. V shed 1 base and J shed 2 bases, with 21 bases lying between them. Germline-derived CDR1 and CDR2 are SGHTA and FQGNSA. The CDR3 loop is CASSLDLPGGYPTYEQYF. The CDR3, as DNA: TGTGCCAGCAGCTTAGATCTCCCGGGGGGCTATCCAACCTACGAGCAGTACTTC.

This chain joins TRBV9 and TRBJ2-1; the D gene is possibly TRBD2 (5 bases). Germline V gene sequence: CDR1 SGDLS, CDR2 YYNGEE. This CDR3 has 15 residues. Deletions cut 5 bases from V and 0 bases from J, with 12 bases between. CDR3: CASSKAVSSYNEQFF. CDR3 DNA: TGTGCCAGCAGTAAAGCGGTTAGCTCCTACAATGAGCAGTTCTTC.

The J gene is TRBJ2-5, the V gene TRBV9; TRBD2 aligns across 10 bases. Trimming at V came to 0 bases and at J to 5 bases, leaving 13 bases not matched to a gene. This CDR3 comprises 18 residues. CDR1 and CDR2 (germline): SGDLS, YYNGEE. The CDR3 coding sequence is TGTGCCAGCAGCGTAGGGGTAATGGTAGCGGGGGGCCCGGAGACCCAGTACTTC. Translating gives CASSVGVMVAGGPETQYF.

The chain is built from TRBV3-1 (or the pseudogene TRBV3-2) and TRBJ2-5; 12 bases map to TRBD2. Trimming at V came to 3 bases and at J to 1 base, leaving 9 bases not matched to a gene. The CDR3 is 18 residues long. Per germline, CDR1 LGHDT and CDR2 YNNKEL (reference sequence). CDR3 nucleotide sequence: TGTGCCAGCAGCCAGGTGCTAGCGGGGGGGGAGTTCCAAGAGACCCAGTACTTC. The encoded protein is CASSQVLAGGEFQETQYF.

The chain recombines TRBV18 with TRBJ1-1; no reliable D call. From germline, CDR1 is KGHSH and CDR2 LQKENI. There are 16 residues in the CDR3. The germline V and J ends were trimmed by 2 bases and 5 bases, with 18 bases remaining between them. The CDR3 nucleotides read TGTGCCAGCTCACCAACCCCACAGACGGGAAGGACTGAAGCTTTCTTT. Its translation: CASSPTPQTGRTEAFF.